This T cell receptor beta chain is drawn from a study of regulatory T cells in long-lasting Graves disease. This clonotype was seen ten or more times. The time point was: newly diagnosed GD, antithyroid drugs for less than 3 months. PBMC RNA was the source of the TCR library. There are 14 residues in the CDR3. Trimming removed 4 bases at V and 2 bases at J, with 14 bases between. CDR1 GTSNPN and CDR2 SVGIG come from the germline V gene (reference sequence). The TCR beta library used iRepertoire HTBI primers with Arm-PCR amplification of CDR3. MiXCR, run by TCRdb on the multiplex PCR reads, gives a single entry per CDR3 protein. The sample contains about 460,000 distinct CDR3 sequences, 14% of which appear only once. The same data also contributed to another study, on T cells in Graves' hyperthyroidism and ophthalmopathy.

The sequenced sample was peripheral blood mononuclear cells (PBMCs), obtained at new diagnosis, from a patient treated with antithyroid drugs. The rearrangement uses TRBV30 and TRBJ1-1; TRBD1 is a possible D gene (5 bases). The sequence derives from a woman aged 45-65 years with Graves disease. The CDR3 nucleotides read TGTGCCTGGAATGGGGGATATGGAAACACTGAAGCTTTCTTT. This translates into CAWNGGYGNTEAFF. Full variable domain (missing parts from reference TRBV30 and TRBJ1-1): SQTIHQWPATLVQPVGSPLSLECTVEGTSNPNLYWYRQAAGRGLQLLFYSVGIGQISSEVPQNLSASRPQDRQFILSSKKLLLSDSGFYLCAWNGGYGNTEAFFGQGTRLTVV.